Listed below are T cell receptor beta chains from one sample, sequenced in a study of blood T cell repertoires in COVID-19. Sequencing used immunoSEQ multiplex PCR; TCRdb keeps in-frame clones, though not all of them. The sample lists 200,000 or so clones, 80% to 90% occurring once. The specimen sequenced was peripheral blood. These receptors were obtained from a man older than 75 with acute or convalescent COVID-19. The CDR3 runs from the conserved cysteine through the conserved F or W. D genes are given only for firm matches. Clone size, where shown, is once, few, many, or a class for clones that have expanded.

CDR3 length: 16; D gene: TRBD2; V gene: TRBV28; clone size: -; J gene: TRBJ2-2; CDR3 protein: CARGLAEPGNTGELFF; CDR3 DNA: TGTGCCAGGGGACTAGCGGAACCCGGAAACACCGGGGAGCTGTTTTTT
CDR3 length: 18; D gene: TRBD1; V gene: TRBV7-3; clone size: -; J gene: TRBJ1-6; CDR3 protein: CASSLRPPDRWDSSPLHF; CDR3 DNA: TGTGCCAGCAGCTTAAGACCCCCGGACAGGTGGGACAGTTCACCCCTCCACTTT
CDR3 length: 13; D gene: -; V gene: TRBV12-3/TRBV12-4; clone size: once; J gene: TRBJ2-5; CDR3 protein: CASSWSGEETQYF; CDR3 DNA: TGTGCCAGCAGTTGGTCAGGGGAGGAGACCCAGTACTTC
CDR3 length: 18; D gene: TRBD2; V gene: TRBV11-3; clone size: -; J gene: TRBJ2-1; CDR3 protein: CASRGPGLAGVTYNEQFF; CDR3 DNA: TGTGCCAGCAGGGGACCGGGACTAGCGGGAGTGACCTACAATGAGCAGTTCTTC
CDR3 length: 15; D gene: TRBD2; V gene: TRBV24-1; clone size: -; J gene: TRBJ2-1; CDR3 protein: CATSGWEGRINEQFF; CDR3 DNA: TGTGCCACCAGTGGGTGGGAGGGCCGGATTAATGAGCAGTTCTTC
CDR3 length: 18; D gene: TRBD2; V gene: TRBV7-2; clone size: -; J gene: TRBJ2-7; CDR3 protein: CASSPRGWGTSGSYEQYF; CDR3 DNA: TGTGCCAGCAGCCCACGCGGGTGGGGGACTAGCGGATCCTACGAGCAGTACTTC
CDR3 length: 15; D gene: -; V gene: TRBV28; clone size: -; J gene: TRBJ1-4; CDR3 protein: CASSPGGATNEKLFF; CDR3 DNA: TGTGCCAGCAGCCCCGGCGGGGCAACTAATGAAAAACTGTTTTTT
CDR3 length: 17; D gene: TRBD2; V gene: TRBV5-1; clone size: -; J gene: TRBJ2-7; CDR3 protein: CASSESSGSSLSYEQYF; CDR3 DNA: TGCGCCAGCAGCGAAAGTAGCGGGAGCTCCTTATCCTACGAGCAGTACTTC
CDR3 length: 17; D gene: TRBD1; V gene: TRBV28; clone size: -; J gene: TRBJ1-1; CDR3 protein: CASSSASGQGALTEAFF; CDR3 DNA: TGTGCCAGCAGTTCTGCTTCGGGACAGGGGGCTCTCACTGAAGCTTTCTTT
CDR3 length: 14; D gene: -; V gene: TRBV5-4; clone size: -; J gene: TRBJ2-4; CDR3 protein: CASSSPVAKNIQYF; CDR3 DNA: TGTGCCAGCAGCTCGCCGGTAGCCAAAAACATTCAGTACTTC
CDR3 length: 13; D gene: -; V gene: TRBV5-1; clone size: -; J gene: TRBJ2-5; CDR3 protein: CASSRTNGETQYF; CDR3 DNA: TGCGCCAGCAGCCGAACTAATGGGGAGACCCAGTACTTC
CDR3 length: 13; D gene: -; V gene: TRBV6-5; clone size: -; J gene: TRBJ1-1; CDR3 protein: CASSYSRAAEAFF; CDR3 DNA: TGTGCCAGCAGTTACTCGAGGGCCGCCGAAGCTTTCTTT
CDR3 length: 16; D gene: -; V gene: TRBV7-2; clone size: -; J gene: TRBJ2-2; CDR3 protein: CASSLIVGVGNGELFF; CDR3 DNA: TGTGCCAGCAGCTTAATTGTGGGAGTGGGGAACGGGGAGCTGTTTTTT
CDR3 length: 14; D gene: -; V gene: TRBV18; clone size: -; J gene: TRBJ2-7; CDR3 protein: CASSPIDSSYEQYF; CDR3 DNA: TGTGCCAGCTCACCTATCGACAGCTCCTACGAGCAGTACTTC
CDR3 length: 15; D gene: TRBD1; V gene: TRBV27; clone size: -; J gene: TRBJ2-6; CDR3 protein: CASSLDRAGANVLTF; CDR3 DNA: TGTGCCAGCAGTTTAGACAGGGCTGGGGCCAACGTCCTGACTTTC
CDR3 length: 18; D gene: -; V gene: TRBV6-1; clone size: -; J gene: TRBJ2-1; CDR3 protein: CASSEGVLGQGSGNEQFF; CDR3 DNA: TGTGCCAGCAGTGAAGGGGTCCTGGGACAAGGGTCTGGCAATGAGCAGTTCTTC
CDR3 length: 15; D gene: -; V gene: TRBV18; clone size: -; J gene: TRBJ2-1; CDR3 protein: CASSPQPTGPNEQFF; CDR3 DNA: TGTGCCAGCTCACCGCAGCCGACAGGACCCAATGAGCAGTTCTTC